Shown below are 28 T cell receptor beta chains from a single sample sequenced in a study of T cell responses to AZD1222 COVID-19 vaccine. Clones were sequenced by immunoSEQ multiplex PCR, and TCRdb holds only the in-frame ones, with some missing. The table has more than 150,000 clones, 70% to 90% seen once. This material consisted of peripheral blood, taken 28 days after the second AZD1222 dose. The source is an adult who received the AZD1222 COVID-19 vaccine.

In this sample, this clone turned up a few times. The gene calls are TRBV28 and TRBJ1-1; D gene unclear. The CDR3 is made up of 13 amino acids. Trimming removed 7 bases from V and 3 bases from J, with 12 bases in between. Germline V gene sequence: CDR1 MDHEN, CDR2 SYDVKM. This CDR3 reads CASNLGGDTEAFF. In nucleotides, the CDR3 is TGTGCCAGCAATCTAGGCGGGGACACTGAAGCTTTCTTT.

The rearrangement uses TRBV10-2 and TRBJ2-1, with D perhaps matching TRBD2 (6 bases). The CDR3 length is 13 residues. Germline CDR1 WSHSY, CDR2 SAAADI. V was shortened by 3 bases and J by 8 bases, with 11 bases between the two germline ends. CDR3 amino acids: CASSEIGSDEQFF. CDR3 in DNA: TGCGCCAGCAGTGAAATCGGGAGCGATGAGCAGTTCTTC.

The gene calls are TRBV28 and TRBJ2-7; unclear D gene. This CDR3 has 12 residues. Trimming removed 7 bases at V and 0 bases at J, with 7 bases between. Germline V gene lookup returns CDR1 MDHEN and CDR2 SYDVKM. DNA of the CDR3: TGTGCCAGCAATGATCGCTCCTACGAGCAGTACTTC. Protein sequence: CASNDRSYEQYF.

For the CDR3, the DNA is TGTGCCAGCTCACCCATATCATCCGGGGTAAAGTACGAGCAGTACTTC. Residues: CASSPISSGVKYEQYF. The rearrangement uses TRBV18 and TRBJ2-7, with D perhaps matching TRBD2 (5 bases). Germline V lookup: CDR1 KGHSH, CDR2 LQKENI. Trimming took off 3 bases at V and 4 bases at J, with 19 bases between the two ends. The CDR3 totals 16 residues.

This rearrangement joins TRBV18 to TRBJ2-7; D not certain. Germline CDR1 KGHSH, CDR2 LQKENI. The V gene lost 2 bases and the J gene lost 4 bases, with 9 bases spanning the gap. The CDR3 is made up of 13 amino acids. The CDR3 DNA is TGTGCCAGCTCACCAAAGATCCAGTACGAGCAGTACTTC. Protein product: CASSPKIQYEQYF.

The J gene is TRBJ1-2, the V gene TRBV2; perhaps TRBD1 as D (5 bases). Germline CDR1 reads SNHLY; CDR2 reads FYNNEI. Trimming cost V 5 bases and J 7 bases, with 14 bases left between them. The CDR3 sequence is 13 residues long. The CDR3 nucleotides are TGTGCCAGCAGTCGGGAGGGGCAGGTTGGCTACACCTTC. Its translation: CASSREGQVGYTF. The variable domain in full, with the rest retrieved from reference TRBV2 and TRBJ1-2, is EPEVTQTPSHQVTQMGQEVILRCVPISNHLYFYWYRQILGQKVEFLVSFYNNEISEKSEIFDDQFSVERPDGSNFTLKIRSTKLEDSAMYFCASSREGQVGYTFGSGTRLTVV.

This clone came up once. This rearrangement joins TRBV19 to TRBJ2-7; TRBD1 aligns across 12 bases. The ends lost 7 bases at V and 5 bases at J; junction bases unmatched: 12. Per germline, CDR1 LNHDA and CDR2 SQIVND (reference sequence). This CDR3 spans 16 amino acids. CDR3 sequence: CASNPGQGANRNEQYF. CDR3 nucleotide sequence: TGTGCCAGTAATCCGGGACAGGGGGCGAACCGAAACGAGCAGTACTTC.

The chain couples TRBV7-2 to TRBJ1-1, with unresolved D. Looked up from germline, CDR1 is SGHTA and CDR2 is FQGNSA. The CDR3 has 14 amino acids. The ends were cut back, 4 bases at V and 1 base at J, with 10 bases in the middle. CDR3 sequence reads: CASSSSRENTEAFF. The DNA for the CDR3 is TGTGCCAGCAGCTCATCGAGGGAGAACACTGAAGCTTTCTTT.

This clone was detected a few times. This chain links TRBV6-2 or TRBV6-3 with TRBJ2-5; D possibly corresponds to TRBD1 (6 bases). V was cut by 6 bases and J by 0 bases, with 11 bases left in between. This CDR3 has 14 residues. Germline CDR1 is MNHEY and CDR2 is SVGEGT. CDR3 DNA: TGTGCCAGCAGCGTCACAGGGAACCAAGAGACCCAGTACTTC. Protein: CASSVTGNQETQYF.

This clone was observed a handful of times. CDR3 region: CASKGGLQSSYEQYF. The DNA for the CDR3 is TGTGCCAGTAAGGGGGGACTCCAAAGCTCCTACGAGCAGTACTTC. V gene TRBV19 combines with J gene TRBJ2-7; D possibly matches TRBD1 or TRBD2 (6 bases each). Trimming shortened V by 7 bases and J by 0 bases, and 16 bases separated the two germline ends. The CDR3 sequence is 15 residues long. Germline V gene sequence: CDR1 LNHDA, CDR2 SQIVND (reference sequence).

This chain joins TRBV7-9 and TRBJ2-5; 14 positions match TRBD2. V dropped 5 bases and J dropped 2; count of bases not matched to a gene: 7. The length of the CDR3 is 17 residues. Germline CDR1 SEHNR, CDR2 FQNEAQ (reference sequence). The CDR3 coding sequence is TGTGCCAGCAGCCGGACTAGCGGGAGGAGATGGCAAGAGACCCAGTACTTC. It yields the protein CASSRTSGRRWQETQYF.

The chain combines TRBV18 with TRBJ2-3, with TRBD2 matching over 12 bases. This CDR3 comprises 15 residues. CDR1 is KGHSH and CDR2 is LQKENI in the germline V gene. V trimming: 3 bases; J trimming: 3 bases; junction bases outside the gene matches: 1. CDR3 sequence (DNA): TGTGCCAGCTCACCGACTAGCGGGAGTACAGATACGCAGTATTTT. This gives the protein CASSPTSGSTDTQYF.

This chain uses TRBV11-2 with TRBJ2-5, with D possibly matching TRBD1 (6 bases). V shed 5 bases and J shed 3 bases, with 13 bases lying between them. Germline V gene sequence: CDR1 SGHAT, CDR2 FQNNGV. This CDR3 spans 14 amino acids. CDR3: CASSMGQIEETQYF. The DNA of the CDR3 is TGTGCCAGCAGCATGGGACAAATTGAAGAGACCCAGTACTTC.

The gene calls are TRBV12-3 or TRBV12-4 and TRBJ1-2, with TRBD1 as a possible D gene (5 bases). The CDR3 runs 12 residues. Trimming left V 4 bases short and J 2 bases short, with 5 bases between. The chain's CDR3 is CASSWDNYGYTF. The CDR3 DNA reads as TGTGCCAGCAGTTGGGACAACTATGGCTACACCTTC.

The J gene is TRBJ2-5, the V gene TRBV5-4, with D uncertain. The CDR3 contains 13 residues. In germline, CDR1 is SGHNT, CDR2 YYREEE (reference sequence). V was clipped by 1 base and J by 5 bases, with 9 bases between them. The CDR3 nucleotides read TGTGCCAGCAGCTTGACGTCGGCGGAGACCCAGTACTTC. It specifies CASSLTSAETQYF.

V gene TRBV6-2 or TRBV6-3 combines with J gene TRBJ1-6, with D hard to call. The CDR3 contains 13 residues. Germline V gene lookup returns CDR1 MNHEY and CDR2 SVGEGT. V lost 2 bases and J lost 6, with 5 bases in between. The CDR3 loop reads CASSYRVNSPLHF. The CDR3 coding sequence is TGTGCCAGCAGTTACAGGGTTAATTCACCCCTCCACTTT.

The rearrangement links TRBV5-1 to TRBJ2-3, with TRBD1 matching over 8 bases. With V trimmed by 3 bases and J by 4 bases, 4 bases remained unmatched. The CDR3 contains 14 residues. In germline, CDR1 is SGHRS, CDR2 YFSETQ. CDR3 DNA sequence: TGCGCCAGCAGCTCGACAGGGGAGGCAGATACGCAGTATTTT. Translated: CASSSTGEADTQYF.

This clone was recorded a few times. This sequence joins TRBV27 and TRBJ2-1; D unresolved. The CDR3 loop spans 11 amino acids. V lost 6 bases and J lost 9, with 9 bases in between. Germline V gene data show CDR1 as MNHEY and CDR2 as SMNVEV (reference sequence). CDR3: CASRAFSEQFF. CDR3 sequence (DNA): TGTGCCAGCAGAGCATTTAGTGAGCAGTTCTTC.

The V call is TRBV7-2, the J call TRBJ2-1, with 7 bases that match TRBD1. The V and J ends lost 5 bases and 0 bases, in that order; junction bases with no gene match: 7. The CDR3 runs 16 residues. Germline CDR1 is SGHTA and CDR2 is FQGNSA. For the CDR3, the DNA is TGTGCCAGCAGCAAGAGACAGGGAAGCTCCTACAATGAGCAGTTCTTC. This translates into CASSKRQGSSYNEQFF.

CDR3 sequence (DNA): TGTGCCAGCAGCCGGGACAGCAAAAACATTCAGTACTTC. Amino acid sequence: CASSRDSKNIQYF. The genes are TRBV11-3 and TRBJ2-4; 7 bases align to TRBD1. V trimming: 5 bases; J trimming: 3 bases; junction bases outside the gene matches: 1. The CDR3 spans 13 residues. CDR1 is SGHNT and CDR2 is YENEEA in the germline V gene.

This chain links TRBV7-2 with TRBJ2-1; 8 bases are a match to TRBD2. The CDR3 sequence is 15 residues long. With V trimmed by 1 base and J by 9 bases, 8 bases remained unmatched. Germline CDR1 reads SGHTA; CDR2 reads FQGNSA. The CDR3 is CASSLGGGRMVEQFF. In nucleotides, the CDR3 is TGTGCCAGCAGCTTAGGCGGCGGGAGGATGGTTGAGCAGTTCTTC.

The chain employs TRBV3-1 (or the pseudogene TRBV3-2) and TRBJ2-1; 11 nucleotides line up with TRBD2. This CDR3 contains 18 residues. V trimming: 0 bases; J trimming: 0 bases; junction bases outside the gene matches: 4. The germline gives CDR1 LGHDT, CDR2 YNNKEL (reference sequence). In DNA, the CDR3 is TGTGCCAGCAGCCAAGAGACTAGCGGGAAGAGCTCCTACAATGAGCAGTTCTTC. Encoded protein: CASSQETSGKSSYNEQFF.

The CDR3 spells CASSPELGLVTYEQYF. DNA for the CDR3: TGTGCCAGCAGCCCCGAGCTAGGGCTAGTAACCTACGAGCAGTACTTC. The V call is TRBV4-2, the J call TRBJ2-7; D unclear. There are 16 residues in the CDR3. In germline, CDR1 is LGHNA, CDR2 YNFKEQ. With 4 bases removed from V and 2 bases from J, the gap between germline ends came to 18 bases.

V and J are TRBV5-1 and TRBJ2-3, with a possible D match to TRBD2 (6 bases). CDR1 is SGHRS, CDR2 YFSETQ, per germline. V shed 2 bases and J shed 4 bases, with 11 bases lying between them. The CDR3 runs to 14 residues. This chain's CDR3 is CASSLSPSADTQYF. The CDR3 DNA sequence: TGCGCCAGCAGCTTATCCCCTAGCGCAGATACGCAGTATTTT. Based on the CDR3 plus reference TRBV5-1 and TRBJ2-3, the full variable domain is KAGVTQTPRYLIKTRGQQVTLSCSPISGHRSVSWYQQTPGQGLQFLFEYFSETQRNKGNFPGRFSGRQFSNSRSEMNVSTLELGDSALYLCASSLSPSADTQYFGPGTRLTVL.

This clone was detected only once. The chain carries TRBV1 and TRBJ2-7; the table's D call of TRBD2 was not tested on the DNA. TRBV1 is recorded as a pseudogene. The CDR3 loop spans 14 amino acids. The CDR3 coding sequence is TGCTGCCGGGGGGGAGAAGCGGGAGCTAGAGAGCAGTACTTC. Translating it yields CCRGGEAGAREQYF.

This rearrangement joins TRBV19 to TRBJ2-3; a weak D match, TRBD1 (6 bases). CDR3 length: 15 amino acids. The V end lost 10 bases, the J end lost 2 bases, and 19 bases lay between the germline ends. From germline, CDR1 is LNHDA and CDR2 SQIVND (reference sequence). CDR3 protein: CATKLPGAFTDTQYF. The CDR3 bases are TGTGCCACCAAACTCCCAGGGGCCTTCACAGATACGCAGTATTTT. Combining the CDR3 with reference TRBV19 and TRBJ2-3 gives the whole variable domain DGGITQSPKYLFRKEGQNVTLSCEQNLNHDAMYWYRQDPGQGLRLIYYSQIVNDFQKGDIAEGYSVSREKKESFPLTVTSAQKNPTAFYLCATKLPGAFTDTQYFGPGTRLTVL.

The chain is built from TRBV7-2 and TRBJ1-1; D possibly corresponds to TRBD1 (6 bases). The CDR3 is 14 residues long. Germline-derived CDR1 and CDR2 are SGHTA and FQGNSA. V was pared by 2 bases and J by 5 bases, with 12 bases between. CDR3: CASSLHRAGTEAFF. The CDR3, as DNA: TGTGCCAGCAGCTTACACAGGGCAGGAACTGAAGCTTTCTTT.

Only one count was recorded for this clone. The chain has TRBV9 and TRBJ1-1; 7 bases line up with TRBD1. The ends lost 0 bases at V and 7 bases at J; junction bases unmatched: 9. CDR1 and CDR2 (germline): SGDLS, YYNGEE. The CDR3 loop spans 15 amino acids. The CDR3 DNA reads as TGTGCCAGCAGCGTAGAATTAGGAGGGGGCAGTGAAGCTTTCTTT. Encoded protein: CASSVELGGGSEAFF.